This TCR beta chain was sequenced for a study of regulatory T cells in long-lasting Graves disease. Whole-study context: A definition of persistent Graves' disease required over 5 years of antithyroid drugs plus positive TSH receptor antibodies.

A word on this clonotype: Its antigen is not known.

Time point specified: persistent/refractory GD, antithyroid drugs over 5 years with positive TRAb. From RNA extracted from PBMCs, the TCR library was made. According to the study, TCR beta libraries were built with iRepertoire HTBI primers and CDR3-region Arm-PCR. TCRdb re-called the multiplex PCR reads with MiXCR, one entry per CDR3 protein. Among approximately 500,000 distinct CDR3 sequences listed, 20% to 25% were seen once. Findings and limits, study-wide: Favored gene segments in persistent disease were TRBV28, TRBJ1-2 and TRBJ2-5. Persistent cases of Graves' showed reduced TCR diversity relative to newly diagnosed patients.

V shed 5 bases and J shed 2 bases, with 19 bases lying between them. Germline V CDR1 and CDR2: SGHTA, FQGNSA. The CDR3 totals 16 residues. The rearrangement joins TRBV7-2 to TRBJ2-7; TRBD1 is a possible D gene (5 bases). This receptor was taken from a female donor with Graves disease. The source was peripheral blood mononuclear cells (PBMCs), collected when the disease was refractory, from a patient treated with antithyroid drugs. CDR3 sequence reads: CASSLPQGRIAYEQYF. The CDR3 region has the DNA TGTGCCAGCAGCCTCCCCCAGGGCAGGATAGCCTACGAGCAGTACTTC.